The text below deals with one T cell receptor beta chain. V lost 3 bases to trimming and J lost 8 bases; unmatched junction nucleotides: 8. This CDR3 region has 16 residues. Germline CDR1 reads SGHTA; CDR2 reads FQGNSA. This sample was taken from a study of T cell changes during pregnancy in multiple sclerosis. Here immunoSEQ multiplex PCR was the method, and the copy in TCRdb shows in-frame clones only, minus some. Of more than 30,000 clones detected, 85% to 95% appear once; the ten largest clones hold about 9%. The rearrangement links TRBV7-2 to TRBJ2-2; TRBD2 aligns across 11 bases. The starting material was CD8+ T cells from peripheral blood mononuclear cells, obtained in the third trimester of pregnancy. The clonotype was recovered from a female donor with multiple sclerosis, enrolled in a pregnancy study. In nucleotides, the CDR3 is TGTGCCAGCAGCTTTCGGCTAGCGGGGGGTCAAGGGGAGCTGTTTTTT. This translates into CASSFRLAGGQGELFF. The variable domain in full, completed from reference TRBV7-2 and TRBJ2-2, reads GAGVSQSPSNKVTEKGKDVELRCDPISGHTALYWYRQSLGQGLEFLIYFQGNSAPDKSGLPSDRFSAERTGGSVSTLTIQRTQQEDSAVYLCASSFRLAGGQGELFFGEGSRLTVL.